The next 10 T cell receptor beta chains were all read from a single sample in a study of OX40 agonist ivuxolimab in advanced cancers. Only in-frame clones appear in the TCRdb table, and some are missing; sequencing was by immunoSEQ multiplex PCR. The sample holds 65,000 to 85,000 clones; 70% to 90% are singletons and the top ten take 10%. The sample was CD4+ or CD8+ T cells sorted from blood, taken in a trial of the OX40 agonist ivuxolimab. The receptors were sampled from an adult with an advanced solid tumor such as melanoma, head and neck, liver or kidney cancer.

The genes are TRBV28 and TRBJ1-1; D is perhaps TRBD1 (5 bases). V shed 2 bases and J shed 6 bases, with 10 bases lying between them. Germline lookup yields CDR1 MDHEN and CDR2 SYDVKM. This CDR3 spans 13 amino acids. CDR3 loop: CASSLRGKPEAFF. The CDR3 nucleotides read TGTGCCAGCAGTTTACGGGGCAAGCCTGAAGCTTTCTTT.

V usage is TRBV7-6 and J usage is TRBJ2-5; D possibly corresponds to TRBD2 (5 bases). V was trimmed by 5 bases and J by 4 bases, leaving 17 bases between them. CDR3 length: 15 amino acids. CDR1 SGHVS and CDR2 FNYEAQ come from the germline V gene. The chain's CDR3 is CASSQSGPPRETQYF. As DNA, the CDR3 is TGTGCCAGCAGCCAAAGCGGCCCTCCCCGAGAGACCCAGTACTTC.

V and J are TRBV7-2 and TRBJ2-1, with 9 bases identical to TRBD1. Trimming removed 3 bases from V and 0 bases from J; junction bases left unmatched: 0. Germline V gives CDR1 SGHTA, CDR2 FQGNSA. The CDR3 covers 15 residues. As DNA, the CDR3 is TGTGCCAGCAGCTTGGGACAGGGCTCCTACAATGAGCAGTTCTTC. This encodes CASSLGQGSYNEQFF.

This clone was counted once. Other DNA sequences within the sample encode an identical CDR3. This chain uses TRBV5-1 with TRBJ2-2; TRBD1 matches at 7 bases. Germline CDR1 SGHRS, CDR2 YFSETQ. Unmatched junction bases numbered 8, after V lost 4 bases and J lost 5 bases. The CDR3 runs 15 residues. CDR3 sequence: CASSPEQGRTGELFF. CDR3 DNA: TGCGCCAGCAGCCCGGAACAGGGGCGGACCGGGGAGCTGTTTTTT.

Concerning this clone: Relative to the germline gene, one junction end is altered; a read error may explain this. At the DNA level, this CDR3 is encoded by other sequences in the same sample as well. This chain links TRBV9 with TRBJ2-3; no reliable D call. In germline, CDR1 is SGDLS, CDR2 YYNGEE. There are 12 residues in the CDR3. DNA for the CDR3: TGTGCCAGCAGCCCCCGGCGGAATACGCAATATTTT. Translating it yields CASSPRRNTQYF. Full variable domain (outside the CDR3, taken from reference TRBV9 and TRBJ2-3): DSGVTQTPKHLITATGQRVTLRCSPRSGDLSVYWYQQSLDQGLQFLIQYYNGEERAKGNILERFSAQQFPDLHSELNLSSLELGDSALYFCASSPRRNTQYFGPGTRLTVL.

The chain carries TRBV5-4 and TRBJ1-1; D gene unclear. The CDR3 loop spans 16 amino acids. CDR1 SGHNT and CDR2 YYREEE come from the germline V gene (reference sequence). V lost 4 bases and J 4 bases, leaving 20 bases between the germline ends. The CDR3 loop reads CASSPSAGGSGTEAFF. The CDR3 DNA is TGTGCCAGCAGCCCCTCGGCGGGTGGGAGTGGCACTGAAGCTTTCTTT.

The chain joins TRBV18 to TRBJ2-3; no reliable D call. Germline V gene data show CDR1 as KGHSH and CDR2 as LQKENI. The CDR3 sequence is 12 residues long. V was shortened by 3 bases and J by 1 base, with 2 bases between the two germline ends. The CDR3 spells CASSPGTDTQYF. The DNA for the CDR3 is TGTGCCAGCTCACCGGGCACAGATACGCAGTATTTT.

This sequence joins TRBV5-1 and TRBJ2-3; TRBD1 matches at 9 bases. The V gene's germline CDR1 is SGHRS and CDR2 YFSETQ. This CDR3 has 17 amino acids. With V trimmed by 1 base and J by 2 bases, 8 bases remained unmatched. The chain's CDR3 is CASSLPLGTGNTDTQYF. Here the CDR3 DNA reads TGCGCCAGCAGCTTGCCCCTCGGGACAGGGAACACAGATACGCAGTATTTT.

The chain has TRBV6-5 and TRBJ1-2, with a tentative D call TRBD1 (6 bases). V lost 2 bases, J lost 7 bases, and 20 bases lay in between. Germline loops: CDR1 MNHEY, CDR2 SVGAGI. The CDR3 spans 16 residues. CDR3 sequence: CASSYPKDTGYRGYTF. CDR3 nucleotide sequence: TGTGCCAGCAGTTACCCTAAAGATACAGGGTATCGTGGCTACACCTTC.

CDR3 nucleotides: TGCGCCAGCAGCCAGTACGGGACTAGCGCCTACGAGCAGTACTTC. Translation gives CASSQYGTSAYEQYF. The chain has TRBV4-1 and TRBJ2-7, with 10 bases lining up with TRBD2. The V and J ends lost 3 bases and 2 bases, in that order; junction bases with no gene match: 4. CDR3 length: 15 amino acids. The V gene's germline CDR1 is MGHRA and CDR2 YSYEKL.